The clone carrying this TCR beta chain occurred once. Germline V lookup: CDR1 SGHRS, CDR2 YFSETQ. The trim removed 4 bases at V and 4 bases at J, leaving 1 base unmatched. The CDR3 sequence is 13 residues long. Profiled with immunoSEQ multiplex PCR; TCRdb holds only in-frame clones, not every one. Here the sample spans approximately 240,000 clones, 84% being singletons. These data originate in a study of blood T cell repertoires in COVID-19. Study in general: Researchers got acute and convalescent COVID-19 samples from the United States, Italy and Spain.

The chain links TRBV5-1 to TRBJ1-5; 8 bases align to TRBD1. The sequenced sample was peripheral blood. The source of this sequence is a woman in her thirties or forties who had recovered from COVID-19. For the CDR3, the DNA is TGCGCCAGCAGCCGGGACAGGAATCAGCCCCAGCATTTT. The encoded protein is CASSRDRNQPQHF.